This record looks at one T cell receptor beta chain sequence and its context. In the same sample, other DNA sequences code for this CDR3. The sample originates from a study of shared clonotypes between healthy human individuals. Only in-frame clones appear in the TCRdb table, and some are missing; sequencing was by immunoSEQ multiplex PCR. The sample records some 2,100,000 clones, about 93% being singletons. The V gene's germline CDR1 is SGDLS and CDR2 YYNGEE. The ends lost 0 bases at V and 3 bases at J; junction bases unmatched: 6. The CDR3 has 15 amino acids. Naive CD8 isolation took CD45RO-negative cells positively selected for CCR7 and excluded terminally differentiated effector memory CD45RA+ cells. Donors comprised healthy HIV-negative adults lacking recent acute infections or vaccinations.

Sequencing was carried out using naive CD8+ T cells from PBMCs. This chain links TRBV9 with TRBJ2-7; 7 bases are a match to TRBD2. The receptor comes from a man younger than 30 in good health. Some clones in this sample may be carry-over from other donors' samples. In DNA, the CDR3 is TGTGCCAGCAGCGTAGTTGGGGGAGGGGACTACGAGCAGTACTTC. It translates to CASSVVGGGDYEQYF.